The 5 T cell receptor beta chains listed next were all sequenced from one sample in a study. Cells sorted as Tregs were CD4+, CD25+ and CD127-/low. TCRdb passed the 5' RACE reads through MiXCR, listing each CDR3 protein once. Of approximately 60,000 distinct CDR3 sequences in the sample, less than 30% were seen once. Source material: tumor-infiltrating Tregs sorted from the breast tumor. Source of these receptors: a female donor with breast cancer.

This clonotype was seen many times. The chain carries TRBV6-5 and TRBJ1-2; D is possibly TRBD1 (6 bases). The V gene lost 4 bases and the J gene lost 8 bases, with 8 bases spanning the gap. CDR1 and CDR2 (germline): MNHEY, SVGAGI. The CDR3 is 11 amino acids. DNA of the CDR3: TGTGCCAGCAGTTTCAGGGGAGGCTACACCTTC. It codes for CASSFRGGYTF.

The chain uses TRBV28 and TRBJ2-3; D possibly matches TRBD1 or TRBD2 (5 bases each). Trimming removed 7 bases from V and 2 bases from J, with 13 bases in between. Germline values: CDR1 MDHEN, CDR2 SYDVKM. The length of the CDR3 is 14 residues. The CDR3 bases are TGTGCCAGCACAGGGACGGGACCCACAGATACGCAGTATTTT. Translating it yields CASTGTGPTDTQYF.

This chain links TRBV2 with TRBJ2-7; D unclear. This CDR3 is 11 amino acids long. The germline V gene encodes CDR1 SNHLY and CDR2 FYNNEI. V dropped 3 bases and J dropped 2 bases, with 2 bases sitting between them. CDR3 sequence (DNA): TGTGCCAGCAGTGACCCCTACGAGCAGTACTTC. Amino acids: CASSDPYEQYF.

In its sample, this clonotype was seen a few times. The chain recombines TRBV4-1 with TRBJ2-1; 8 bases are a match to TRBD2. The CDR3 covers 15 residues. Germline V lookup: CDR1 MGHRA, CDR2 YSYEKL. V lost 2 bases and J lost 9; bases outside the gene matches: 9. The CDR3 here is CASSQPGTRVIEQFF. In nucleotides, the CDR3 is TGCGCCAGCAGCCAACCTGGGACTAGGGTGATTGAGCAGTTCTTC.

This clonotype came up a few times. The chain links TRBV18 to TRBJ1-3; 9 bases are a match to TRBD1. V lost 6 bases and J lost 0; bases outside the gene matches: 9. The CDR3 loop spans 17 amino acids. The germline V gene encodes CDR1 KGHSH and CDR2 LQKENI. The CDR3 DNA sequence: TGTGCCAGCTCCAAACAGGGGGCTTTGAGCTCTGGAAACACCATATATTTT. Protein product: CASSKQGALSSGNTIYF.